The sequence of this T cell receptor (beta chain) was determined in a study of blood T cells in healthy people across ages (dated by TCRdb to between 2014 and 2017). About the investigation overall: In model experiments, template switching captured about one uniquely barcoded TCR beta cDNA molecule for every two T cells. Age-related changes in TCR beta repertoire diversity were measured in the study by deep sequencing normalized with unique cDNA molecular identifiers. The donors were divided into four age groups: young (average 16 years), middle-aged (around 37), aged (about 56) and long-lived (approximately 74). Using the same blood draw, the study looked at two additional independent replicas of 1 million unique cDNA reads for two donors, one aged 18 to 30 and the other aged 80 or older.

Systemically healthy Caucasian individuals from Russia, some 38 in total and aged about 6 to 95 years, were included as donors. Ten milliliters of peripheral blood were drawn from each donor into EDTA-treated Vacutainer tubes. Ficoll-Paque density-gradient centrifugation was used to isolate PBMCs, with at least 6 million per sample. Trizol reagent was used to extract total RNA from the PBMCs, yielding at least 5 micrograms per sample. Naive CD45RAhigh/CD27high T cell percentages were measured by flow cytometry on a PBMC aliquot from every donor. Inclusive of the bounding cysteine and phenylalanine, the CDR3 is 14 residues long. The sequence is cut down to CDR3 DNA, 42 bases in frame from base 1. The junction carries 9 bases between V and J, which are trimmed by 6 bases and 1 base respectively. As encoded in the germline V gene, CDR1 is MDHEN while CDR2 is SYDVKM. In its sample, this clonotype was seen a few times. The specificity of this receptor is unknown. It has no much larger one-base neighbor in the sample; base qualities were not kept.

What the research found in general, with its limitations: Because donor CMV infection status was unknown, age-related changes in expanded clonotypes were potentially confounded. Compared with the aged group, the long-lived group had more naive CD4+ T cells, fewer expanded clones and increased TCR diversity, suggesting age selection. Bulk unsorted PBMC profiling prevented conclusive comparison of naive and antigen-experienced compartments. Observed TCR beta diversity correlated strongly with the percentage of naive T cells measured by flow cytometry. As age increased, observed TCR beta diversity per million T cells dropped in a roughly linear way, and a significant reduction was already evident by age roughly 40. Total diversity estimates from one million sequenced T cells were considered lower bounds and underestimates.

Library method: 5' RACE. Sequenced on an Illumina HiSeq 2500. The second PCR ran for about 6 to 11 cycles and used a J-beta primer mix along with a sample-barcoded 5' primer. A template-switch 5' adaptor carrying 12 random nucleotides introduced a unique molecular identifier onto each TCR beta cDNA molecule. Each sample yielded at least 2.5 million CDR3-containing paired-end reads. The Mint cDNA synthesis kit, primed by a TRBC-specific oligonucleotide, was used to synthesize first-strand cDNA from all RNA. Following uracil-DNA glycosylase treatment, all cDNA underwent a first 18-cycle PCR with the universal primers M1SS and BC2_uni_R. Per the source publication's procedure: For normalization, 1 million high-quality reads were randomly selected from each sample, with every read carrying a distinct molecular identifier. Reads with shared molecular identifiers were discarded instead of being binned into consensus sequences. MiTCR, with a Q25 quality threshold and the strictest error-elimination algorithm, was used for CDR3 identification, clonotype clustering and error correction. A nonparametric unseen species model with Euler transformation was used to estimate a lower bound on total TCR beta diversity. TCRdb reanalyzed the raw reads on its own, using fastp at Q25 for trimming and MiXCR for clone calling, and kept in-frame beta chains. Here each entry gathers all rows of one CDR3 protein and keeps the most common genes and DNA. The V and J calls and clone size come from TCRdb's table, not from the authors' own analysis. In all, the sample holds more than 650,000 distinct CDR3 sequences, and 20% to 30% of those were seen once. The ten biggest clones cover around 2.9% of the sample.

These data were also filed under a second study, of T cells of mothers and their children. According to the second study: Donors were nine systemically healthy Caucasian individuals: three mothers and their six children. cDNA synthesis consumed the entire amount of extracted RNA, loaded at 1.5 ug RNA in each 15 ul reaction. Sample barcodes and 2-4 random nucleotides were added via the M1S primer in the second PCR. More than 8 million TCR beta CDR3 reads were obtained from each mother, and roughly 3 million reads were obtained from each child. Thymic selection similarly shapes TCR recombination output in related and unrelated pairs, with minor effect from inherited differences. Normalized repertoire overlap in related mother-child pairs was always slightly higher than in unrelated mother-child pairs, but the difference was never significant. No persistent microchimeric T cell clones were found, with a detection sensitivity of approximately 100 clones per million clonotypes. To look for features that set related mother-child pairs apart from unrelated individuals, the researchers ran deep NGS to compare the TCR beta repertoires of mothers and children. Mothers averaged approximately 41 +/- 4 years of age and children averaged approximately 11 +/- 4 years. Libraries were sequenced on Illumina HiSeq 2000 with 100+100 nt paired-end reads after adapter ligation with NEBNext reagents. To avoid cross-contamination, the mother libraries and the child libraries were prepared a month apart and sequenced in separate runs. For each donor, somewhere between roughly 450,000 and 2,100,000 distinct TCR beta clonotypes were identified. Naive TCR beta clonotypes were estimated from low-frequency clonotypes matched to each donor's FACS-determined naive share, without sorting.

The receptor chain draws on TRBV28 and TRBJ2-2, and possibly TRBD2, on 5 matching bases. This clonotype was sampled from a boy aged 5-17 years in good health. Sequenced material: blood. The sequenced DNA: TGTGCCAGCAGCGGGATAGGGAACACCGGGGAGCTGTTTTTT. This codes for CASSGIGNTGELFF.